This T cell receptor (beta chain) is from a study of blood T cell repertoires in COVID-19. The CDR3 loop spans 13 amino acids. Germline lookup yields CDR1 SGHTA and CDR2 FQGNSA. Trimming removed 2 bases from V and 9 bases from J, with 14 bases in between. Clones were read by immunoSEQ multiplex PCR, and TCRdb kept only the in-frame ones, dropping some. Of about 74,000 clones in the sample, approximately 80% were seen once. The source of this sequence is a human donor in a cohort sampled during active COVID-19. The chain couples TRBV7-2 to TRBJ2-7; D may be TRBD1 (6 bases). The sequenced material came from peripheral blood. CDR3 nucleotides: TGTGCCAGCAGCTTAACTATCCAAGGGGGGCAGTACGTC. Its translation: CASSLTIQGGQYV.